This T cell receptor (beta chain) was identified in a study of T cells after yellow fever vaccination. General observations from the study: Clonotypes appearing in both CD4 and CD8 compartments existed, and their share was small. Compared with primary, the secondary response was weaker and peaked at day 5, not 15.

Unmatched junction bases numbered 6, after V lost 6 bases and J lost 9 bases. There are 12 residues in the CDR3. Per the germline V gene, CDR1 is SQVTM and CDR2 is ANQGSEA. With regard to this clonotype: Its specificity is unknown.

TCRdb reprocessed the 5' RACE reads with MiXCR, giving one entry per CDR3 protein. The sample contains 500,000 to 650,000 distinct CDR3 sequences, approximately 13% of which appear only once. This clonotype was obtained from a man aged 25 to 40 who received the YFV17D yellow fever vaccine. V is TRBV29-1 and J is TRBJ2-4; 9 positions agree with TRBD1. The source was PBMCs, collected on the day of the yellow fever booster vaccination. CDR3 in amino acids: CSVYRGPRIQYF. The DNA of the CDR3 is TGCAGCGTCTACAGGGGGCCTCGCATTCAGTACTTC. Variable domain in full (rest from reference TRBV29-1 and TRBJ2-4): SAVISQKPSRDICQRGTSLTIQCQVDSQVTMMFWYRQQPGQSLTLIATANQGSEATYESGFVIDKFPISRPNLTFSTLTVSNMSPEDSSIYLCSVYRGPRIQYFGAGTRLSVL.